Presented here are 30 T cell receptor beta chains from one specimen sequenced in a study of blood T cell repertoires in COVID-19. This table comes from immunoSEQ multiplex PCR, and its TCRdb copy is limited to in-frame clones, with some not included. The table shows 230,000 or so clones, with roughly 76% occurring only once. Input material: peripheral blood. These receptors came from a woman aged 80 or over with COVID-19, enrolled during active disease.

This chain uses TRBV6-5 with TRBJ2-2; 7 bases map to TRBD2. The germline gives CDR1 MNHEY, CDR2 SVGAGI. V dropped 8 bases and J dropped 3; count of bases not matched to a gene: 3. The CDR3 runs to 13 residues. The CDR3 protein is CASGGRDTGELFF. Written as DNA, the CDR3 is TGTGCCAGCGGGGGGAGGGACACCGGGGAGCTGTTTTTT.

Turning to this clone: The same CDR3 also results from other DNA sequences found in this sample. The V call is TRBV7-9, the J call TRBJ2-7; D might be TRBD2 (5 bases). Germline CDR1 SEHNR, CDR2 FQNEAQ (reference sequence). This CDR3 has 11 residues. V was clipped by 3 bases and J by 7 bases, with 7 bases between them. The CDR3 here is CASSFAGEQYF. The CDR3 DNA reads TGTGCCAGCAGCTTCGCGGGTGAGCAGTACTTC.

This clone was counted only a few times. The chain combines TRBV19 with TRBJ2-7; D gene unclear. V dropped 1 base and J dropped 2 bases, with 3 bases sitting between them. Germline CDR1 LNHDA, CDR2 SQIVND (reference sequence). The CDR3 is 12 amino acids. DNA for the CDR3: TGTGCCAGTAGTATAGGTACCTACGAGCAGTACTTC. This gives the protein CASSIGTYEQYF.

The chain employs TRBV5-4 and TRBJ2-3, with a weak D call TRBD2 (6 bases). The CDR3 sequence is 16 residues long. The V end was cut by 4 bases, the J end by 3 bases, with 18 bases between. Germline loops: CDR1 SGHNT, CDR2 YYREEE (reference sequence). CDR3 loop: CASSPASRDFTDTQYF. CDR3 DNA sequence: TGTGCCAGCAGCCCGGCGTCCCGGGACTTTACAGATACGCAGTATTTT.

The chain recombines TRBV6-1 with TRBJ1-5; unclear D gene. There are 14 residues in the CDR3. Trimming shortened V by 0 bases and J by 7 bases, and 10 bases separated the two germline ends. CDR1 is MNHNS, CDR2 SASEGT, per germline. The CDR3 sequence: CASSEAFGRQPQHF. For the CDR3, the DNA is TGTGCCAGCAGTGAAGCATTCGGGAGACAGCCCCAGCATTTT.

The rearrangement links TRBV6-2 or TRBV6-3 to TRBJ2-3; 9 nucleotides agree with TRBD2. Germline V gene lookup returns CDR1 MNHEY and CDR2 SVGEGT. The CDR3 spans 15 residues. V was pared by 0 bases and J by 4 bases, with 2 bases of the junction left unmatched. The CDR3 is CASSYSLAGADTQYF. CDR3 nucleotides: TGTGCCAGCAGTTACTCTTTAGCGGGAGCAGATACGCAGTATTTT.

This rearrangement joins TRBV3-1 (or the pseudogene TRBV3-2) to TRBJ1-4; D unresolved. CDR1 is LGHDT, CDR2 YNNKEL, per germline (reference sequence). Between the trimmed V and J ends, which lost 9 bases and 8 bases, there was a span of 13 bases. The length of the CDR3 is 12 residues. In DNA form, the CDR3 reads TGTGCCAGTGCGGGTTTTCAGGAAAAACTGTTTTTT. This gives the protein CASAGFQEKLFF.

Only one count was recorded for this clone. The chain uses TRBV7-9 and TRBJ1-2; D remains unclear. Germline-derived CDR1 and CDR2 are SEHNR and FQNEAQ (reference sequence). This CDR3 spans 17 amino acids. Trimming removed 5 bases from V and 2 bases from J, with 21 bases in between. CDR3 sequence reads: CASSGKSGHPENYGYTF. DNA for the CDR3: TGTGCCAGCAGCGGCAAGTCTGGGCATCCCGAAAACTATGGCTACACCTTC.

The chain couples TRBV5-1 to TRBJ2-1; no clear D. Germline V gene lookup returns CDR1 SGHRS and CDR2 YFSETQ. V lost 0 bases and J lost 1, with 8 bases in between. CDR3 size: 15 residues. The CDR3: CASSLDLGSYNEQFF. DNA for the CDR3: TGCGCCAGCAGCTTGGACCTCGGGTCCTACAATGAGCAGTTCTTC.

This chain links TRBV6-2 or TRBV6-3 with TRBJ2-1; TRBD2 aligns across 8 bases. Germline V gene lookup returns CDR1 MNHEY and CDR2 SVGEGT. The length of the CDR3 is 13 residues. With V trimmed by 3 bases and J by 9 bases, 4 bases remained unmatched. CDR3 loop: CASSYIGRGEQFF. In DNA form, the CDR3 reads TGTGCCAGCAGTTATATCGGGAGGGGTGAGCAGTTCTTC.

The chain combines TRBV5-1 with TRBJ2-5; 8 positions match TRBD1. This CDR3 has 15 amino acids. Germline trimming cut 2 bases from V and 5 bases from J; bases unmatched to any gene: 8. Germline loops: CDR1 SGHRS, CDR2 YFSETQ. CDR3 in DNA: TGCGCCAGCAGCTTAGGACAGGGAGGAGTGGAGACCCAGTACTTC. Protein sequence: CASSLGQGGVETQYF.

This clone was picked up a small number of times. The chain combines TRBV6-5 with TRBJ1-5, with D uncertain. CDR1 is MNHEY, CDR2 SVGAGI, per germline. The CDR3 runs 13 residues. The germline V and J ends were trimmed by 2 bases and 4 bases, with 6 bases remaining between them. CDR3 in DNA: TGTGCCAGCAGTTACCGGGTTAATCAGCCCCAGCATTTT. Translated: CASSYRVNQPQHF.

The chain employs TRBV19 and TRBJ2-3; 8 bases match TRBD1. The CDR3 contains 15 residues. The germline CDR1 and CDR2 sequences are LNHDA and SQIVND (reference sequence). The ends lost 6 bases at V and 5 bases at J; junction bases unmatched: 10. CDR3 nucleotide sequence: TGTGCCAGTAGCCCGAGAGCAGGGGGCGAAGATACGCAGTATTTT. Protein product: CASSPRAGGEDTQYF.

The J gene is TRBJ2-1, the V gene TRBV15; 13 nucleotides align to TRBD2. CDR3 length: 15 residues. CDR1 is LNHNV and CDR2 is YYDKDF in the germline V gene (reference sequence). V shed 0 bases, J shed 8 bases, and the junction held 1 base outside the gene matches. CDR3 DNA sequence: TGTGCCACCAGCAGAGATGGACTAGCGGGAGATGAGCAGTTCTTC. This sequence encodes CATSRDGLAGDEQFF. Variable domain in full (rest from reference TRBV15 and TRBJ2-1): DAMVIQNPRYQVTQFGKPVTLSCSQTLNHNVMYWYQQKSSQAPKLLFHYYDKDFNNEADTPDNFQSRRPNTSFCFLDIRSPGLGDTAMYLCATSRDGLAGDEQFFGPGTRLTVL.

In regard to this clone: A junction boundary mismatches the germline segment, possibly from a read error. The J gene is TRBJ1-1, the V gene TRBV7-7; D unclear. Per the germline V gene, CDR1 is SSHAT and CDR2 is FNYEAQ (reference sequence). The CDR3 length is 13 residues. The CDR3 reads CASSAGEDREAFF. As DNA, the CDR3 is TGTGCTAGCAGCGCCGGGGAAGATCGCGAAGCTTTCTTT.

The V call is TRBV7-9, the J call TRBJ2-3, with D perhaps matching TRBD1 (5 bases). Looked up from germline, CDR1 is SEHNR and CDR2 is FQNEAQ (reference sequence). V was trimmed by 7 bases and J by 3 bases, leaving 17 bases between them. The CDR3 loop spans 15 amino acids. The CDR3, as DNA: TGTGCCAGCACCCGGGCGGCAGGGATAACAGATACGCAGTATTTT. This sequence encodes CASTRAAGITDTQYF.

This clone was recorded only once. The chain has TRBV5-4 and TRBJ1-2, with 9 bases that match TRBD1. Germline-derived CDR1 and CDR2 are SGHNT and YYREEE (reference sequence). CDR3 size: 19 residues. J lost 2 bases, V lost 0 bases, and 14 bases had no gene match. For the CDR3, the DNA is TGTGCCAGCAGCTTGGAGATGTGGACAGGGGTCGGGAAAAACTATGGCTACACCTTC. Protein sequence: CASSLEMWTGVGKNYGYTF.

This clone was counted once. The identical CDR3 is also encoded by other nucleotide sequences in the sample. The CDR3 bases are TGTGCCAGCAGCTCTCCAGGGAATCAGCCCCAGCATTTT. This codes for CASSSPGNQPQHF. The chain combines TRBV11-2 with TRBJ1-5, with a weak D call TRBD1 (5 bases). V lost 4 bases, J lost 4 bases, and 8 bases lay in between. The CDR3 covers 13 residues. Germline V CDR1 and CDR2: SGHAT, FQNNGV.

The J gene is TRBJ2-3, the V gene TRBV28, with D hard to call. Looked up from germline, CDR1 is MDHEN and CDR2 is SYDVKM. V shed 6 bases and J shed 3 bases, with 13 bases lying between them. The CDR3 has 14 residues. CDR3 bases: TGTGCCAGCAGCCCCGCCCCCGGGACAGATACGCAGTATTTT. It translates to CASSPAPGTDTQYF. The variable domain in full, completed from reference TRBV28 and TRBJ2-3, reads DVKVTQSSRYLVKRTGEKVFLECVQDMDHENMFWYRQDPGLGLRLIYFSYDVKMKEKGDIPEGYSVSREKKERFSLILESASTNQTSMYLCASSPAPGTDTQYFGPGTRLTVL.

The rearrangement links TRBV2 to TRBJ1-1, with no clear D. V was pared by 6 bases and J by 1 base, with 15 bases between. CDR1 and CDR2 from the germline V gene are SNHLY and FYNNEI. There are 15 residues in the CDR3. This CDR3 reads CASSAEYSSNTEAFF. Here the CDR3 DNA reads TGTGCCAGCAGCGCCGAATATAGTTCGAACACTGAAGCTTTCTTT.

The J gene is TRBJ1-1, the V gene TRBV5-1; weak D call: TRBD1 (6 bases). Germline V gene sequence: CDR1 SGHRS, CDR2 YFSETQ. This CDR3 spans 13 amino acids. V was pared by 5 bases and J by 7 bases, with 15 bases between. As DNA, the CDR3 is TGCGCCAGCAGTATACAGGGTGATGATGAAGCTTTCTTT. Translation gives CASSIQGDDEAFF.

This clone was found once. This chain connects TRBV2 to TRBJ1-2, with D perhaps matching TRBD1 (5 bases). The CDR3 is 14 residues long. Trimming removed 7 bases from V and 3 bases from J, with 15 bases in between. Germline CDR1 is SNHLY and CDR2 is FYNNEI. The CDR3 here is CASTPLSGDYGYTF. The DNA for the CDR3 is TGTGCCAGCACTCCCCTTTCGGGGGACTATGGCTACACCTTC.

V gene TRBV10-3 combines with J gene TRBJ2-5, with D possibly matching TRBD2 (6 bases). V was shortened by 10 bases and J by 1 base, with 13 bases between the two germline ends. This CDR3 is built from 13 residues. Germline loops: CDR1 ENHRY, CDR2 SYGVKD. CDR3 amino acids: CATWAGFQETQYF. CDR3 nucleotide sequence: TGTGCCACCTGGGCGGGGTTCCAAGAGACCCAGTACTTC.

The rearrangement uses TRBV5-1 and TRBJ1-4; D ambiguous. V shed 2 bases and J shed 3 bases, with 8 bases lying between them. CDR1 SGHRS and CDR2 YFSETQ come from the germline V gene. The CDR3 has 14 residues. The CDR3 sequence: CASSFTASNEKLFF. In DNA, the CDR3 is TGCGCCAGCAGCTTTACAGCTTCTAATGAAAAACTGTTTTTT.

This sequence joins TRBV3-1 (or the pseudogene TRBV3-2) and TRBJ2-1; 11 bases match TRBD2. The V and J ends lost 4 bases and 0 bases, in that order; junction bases with no gene match: 5. In germline, CDR1 is LGHDT, CDR2 YNNKEL (reference sequence). This CDR3 spans 17 amino acids. CDR3 residues: CASSRGLADSSYNEQFF. The CDR3 region has the DNA TGTGCCAGCAGCCGGGGACTAGCGGATAGCTCCTACAATGAGCAGTTCTTC.

The CDR3 here is CASSLRAGYTEAFF. The DNA of the CDR3 is TGTGCCAGCAGTTTAAGGGCAGGGTACACTGAAGCTTTCTTT. This chain connects TRBV28 to TRBJ1-1, with D maybe TRBD1 (5 bases). The CDR3 is 14 residues long. Trimming cost V 2 bases and J 3 bases, with 10 bases left between them. CDR1 and CDR2 from the germline V gene are MDHEN and SYDVKM.

This rearrangement joins TRBV6-4 to TRBJ1-6; 7 bases are a match to TRBD1. V was clipped by 6 bases and J by 10 bases; unmatched bases: 6. CDR1 is MRHNA, CDR2 SNTAGT, per germline. This CDR3 is 13 amino acids long. The CDR3 protein is CASSHRGSSPLHF. The CDR3 DNA is TGTGCCAGCAGCCACAGGGGCAGCTCACCCCTCCACTTT.

CDR3 DNA sequence: TGTGCCAGTAGCGGGGGGGGAACACCCAATCAGCCCCAGCATTTT. This sequence encodes CASSGGGTPNQPQHF. The rearrangement joins TRBV19 to TRBJ1-5, with D possibly being TRBD1 (5 bases). Trimming removed 6 bases at V and 3 bases at J, with 15 bases between. This CDR3 is built from 15 residues. CDR1 and CDR2 (germline): LNHDA, SQIVND (reference sequence).

The chain carries TRBV7-8 and TRBJ1-2, with a possible D match to TRBD1 (6 bases). The CDR3 runs 11 residues. Germline values: CDR1 SGHVS, CDR2 FQNEAQ. The V end lost 2 bases, the J end lost 10 bases, and 8 bases lay between the germline ends. This CDR3 is CASSLQGSYTF. Written as DNA, the CDR3 is TGTGCCAGCAGCTTACAGGGGTCCTACACCTTC.

The V call is TRBV28, the J call TRBJ2-7; 9 nucleotides align to TRBD1. This CDR3 comprises 17 residues. CDR1 MDHEN and CDR2 SYDVKM come from the germline V gene. V gave up 10 bases and J gave up 5 bases; unmatched junction bases: 21. For the CDR3, the DNA is TGTGCCACCTCCGGAAGGGGACAGGGTAGGAGAAGCCACGAGCAGTACTTC. Translating gives CATSGRGQGRRSHEQYF.